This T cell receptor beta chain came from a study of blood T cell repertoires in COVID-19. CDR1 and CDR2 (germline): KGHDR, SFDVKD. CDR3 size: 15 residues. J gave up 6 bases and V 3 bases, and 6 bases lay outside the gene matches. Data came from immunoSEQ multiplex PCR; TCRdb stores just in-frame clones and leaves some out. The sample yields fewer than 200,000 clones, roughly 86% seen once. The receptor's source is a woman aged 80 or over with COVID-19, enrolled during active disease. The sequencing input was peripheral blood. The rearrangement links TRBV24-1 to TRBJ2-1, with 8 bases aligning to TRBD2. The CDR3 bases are TGTGCCACCAGTGATGTGGCGGGAGGATTCAATGAGCAGTTCTTC. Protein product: CATSDVAGGFNEQFF.